This T cell receptor (beta chain) was sequenced for a study of response to subunit inactivated influenza vaccine. The study, taken as a whole, reports: The authors suggested that few new T cells are recruited per seasonal influenza vaccination.

TCRdb re-analysed the RT-PCR reads in MiXCR, keeping a single row per CDR3 protein. The sample records over 750,000 distinct CDR3 sequences, around 21% being singletons. Trimming cost V 4 bases and J 4 bases, with 16 bases left between them. Germline CDR1 and CDR2: SQVTM and ANQGSEA. The CDR3 totals 14 residues. This clonotype has only a few counts. Its antigen remains unidentified. Material: PBMCs from blood, obtained around 5 days after vaccination. This clonotype originated in a man aged 50 or older who received an inactivated influenza vaccine. V gene TRBV29-1 combines with J gene TRBJ1-1, with D possibly TRBD1 on 6 matching bases. CDR3 amino acids: CSVGGGGSGTEAFF. CDR3 sequence (DNA): TGCAGCGTTGGGGGAGGGGGGAGTGGCACTGAAGCTTTCTTT.